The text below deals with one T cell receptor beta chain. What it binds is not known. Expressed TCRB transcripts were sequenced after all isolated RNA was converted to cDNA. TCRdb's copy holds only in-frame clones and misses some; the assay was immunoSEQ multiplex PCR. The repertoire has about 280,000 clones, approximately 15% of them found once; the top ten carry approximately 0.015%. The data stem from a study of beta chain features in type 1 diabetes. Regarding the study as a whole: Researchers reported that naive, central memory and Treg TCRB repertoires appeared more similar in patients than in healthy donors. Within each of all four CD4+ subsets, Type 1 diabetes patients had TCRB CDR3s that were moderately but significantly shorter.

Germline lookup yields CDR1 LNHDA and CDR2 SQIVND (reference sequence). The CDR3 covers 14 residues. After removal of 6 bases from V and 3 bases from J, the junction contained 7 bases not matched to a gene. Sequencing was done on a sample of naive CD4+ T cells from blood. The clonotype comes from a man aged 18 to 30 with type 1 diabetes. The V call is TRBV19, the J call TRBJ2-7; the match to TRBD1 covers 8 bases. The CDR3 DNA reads TGTGCCAGTAGCAGGGAAGGACAGGGCTACGAGCAGTACTTC. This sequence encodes CASSREGQGYEQYF. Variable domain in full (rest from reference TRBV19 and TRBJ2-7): DGGITQSPKYLFRKEGQNVTLSCEQNLNHDAMYWYRQDPGQGLRLIYYSQIVNDFQKGDIAEGYSVSREKKESFPLTVTSAQKNPTAFYLCASSREGQGYEQYFGPGTRLTVT.